These 10 T cell receptor beta chains came from one sample sequenced in a study of OX40 agonist ivuxolimab in advanced cancers. Profiling relied on immunoSEQ multiplex PCR, and the TCRdb table lists in-frame clones only, not all of them. The sample gives fewer than 95,000 clones, around 84% of which show up once; 6.6% is in the top ten. Here the sequenced sample was CD4+ or CD8+ T cells sorted from blood, taken in a trial of the OX40 agonist ivuxolimab. The receptor set was obtained from an adult with an advanced solid tumor such as melanoma, head and neck, liver or kidney cancer.

This clone was observed a few times. The rearrangement links TRBV19 to TRBJ1-6; a weak D match, TRBD1 (6 bases). V lost 7 bases and J 6 bases, leaving 16 bases between the germline ends. The CDR3 sequence is 15 residues long. Germline assignment: CDR1 LNHDA and CDR2 SQIVND (reference sequence). CDR3 sequence (DNA): TGTGCCAGTACCGCTACAGGGCTCGGTAATTCACCCCTCCACTTT. Its protein product is CASTATGLGNSPLHF.

The CDR3 loop is CASSLGQTDTQYF. In DNA form, the CDR3 reads TGTGCCAGCAGTTTGGGACAGACAGATACGCAGTATTTT. This chain links TRBV28 with TRBJ2-3, with 7 bases aligning to TRBD1. The CDR3 totals 13 residues. CDR1 and CDR2 (germline): MDHEN, SYDVKM. V was pared by 3 bases and J by 3 bases, with 0 bases of the junction left unmatched.

This clone came up once. CDR3 amino acids: CASSLHGRNTGELFF. In DNA, the CDR3 is TGTGCCAGCAGTTTACACGGTCGCAACACCGGGGAGCTGTTTTTT. This chain connects TRBV28 to TRBJ2-2; no reliable D call. Germline-derived CDR1 and CDR2 are MDHEN and SYDVKM. This CDR3 has 15 residues. Trimming stripped 2 bases from V and 2 bases from J, with 9 bases between.

J is TRBJ2-1 and V is TRBV12-5; no definite D call. This CDR3 has 11 amino acids. Looked up from germline, CDR1 is LGHNT and CDR2 is FRNRAP. V was trimmed by 3 bases and J by 7 bases, leaving 4 bases between them. CDR3 DNA sequence: TGTGCTAGTGGTTTTGGGAATGAGCAGTTCTTC. Protein sequence: CASGFGNEQFF.

V and J are TRBV2 and TRBJ1-5; D remains unclear. The V gene's germline CDR1 is SNHLY and CDR2 FYNNEI. V was clipped by 4 bases and J by 4 bases, with 11 bases between them. CDR3 length: 14 residues. CDR3 sequence reads: CASSATAGNQPQHF. In nucleotides, the CDR3 is TGTGCCAGCAGTGCAACAGCAGGTAATCAGCCCCAGCATTTT.

This chain uses TRBV19 with TRBJ1-6; the D gene is possibly TRBD1 (5 bases). V lost 5 bases to trimming and J lost 7 bases, with 9 bases between them. Per germline, CDR1 LNHDA and CDR2 SQIVND (reference sequence). CDR3 length: 13 residues. The CDR3 DNA reads as TGTGCCAGTAGTGACAGCCCAAATTCACCCCTCCACTTT. Translated, it gives CASSDSPNSPLHF.

The rearrangement links TRBV18 to TRBJ1-3; 8 bases fit TRBD1. Unmatched junction bases numbered 5, after V lost 3 bases and J lost 4 bases. The CDR3 covers 15 residues. CDR1 and CDR2 from the germline V gene are KGHSH and LQKENI. CDR3 DNA sequence: TGTGCCAGCTCACCCGGACAGGGATCGGGAAACACCATATATTTT. It is translated as CASSPGQGSGNTIYF.

V and J are TRBV11-2 and TRBJ1-5; no firm D call. V was cut by 2 bases and J by 3 bases, with 11 bases left in between. The CDR3 has 15 amino acids. CDR1 and CDR2 from the germline V gene are SGHAT and FQNNGV. CDR3 nucleotides: TGTGCCAGCAGCTTATATTCGACGGACAATCAGCCCCAGCATTTT. Protein sequence: CASSLYSTDNQPQHF.

This clone was observed a single time. This sequence joins TRBV18 and TRBJ2-2; maybe TRBD1 (6 bases). V lost 4 bases and J lost 1, with 13 bases in between. Germline V lookup: CDR1 KGHSH, CDR2 LQKENI. The CDR3 runs to 16 residues. The CDR3 loop reads CASSRQGQGNTGELFF. In DNA form, the CDR3 reads TGTGCCAGCTCACGTCAGGGGCAAGGGAACACCGGGGAGCTGTTTTTT.

CDR3 in amino acids: CASSFIMTGDNSPLHF. The CDR3 coding sequence is TGCGCCAGCAGCTTCATTATGACAGGGGATAATTCACCCCTCCACTTT. The V gene is TRBV5-1, the J gene TRBJ1-6; TRBD1 matches at 8 bases. The CDR3 totals 16 residues. Losses at the gene ends were 2 bases for V and 5 bases for J; bases not matched to a gene: 6. CDR1 is SGHRS, CDR2 YFSETQ, per germline. The complete variable domain, with remaining parts taken from reference TRBV5-1 and TRBJ1-6, reads KAGVTQTPRYLIKTRGQQVTLSCSPISGHRSVSWYQQTPGQGLQFLFEYFSETQRNKGNFPGRFSGRQFSNSRSEMNVSTLELGDSALYLCASSFIMTGDNSPLHFGNGTRLTVT.